This entry describes one T cell receptor beta chain. The germline V and J ends were trimmed by 1 base and 3 bases, with 8 bases remaining between them. CDR1 SQVTM and CDR2 ANQGSEA come from the germline V gene. There are 13 residues in the CDR3. It was with 60 Vbeta and 13 Jbeta primers that the PCR ran. Sequencing used immunoSEQ multiplex PCR; TCRdb keeps in-frame clones, though not all of them. The profile shows more than 90,000 clones, roughly 77% of them singletons. This entry is derived from a study of cytomegalovirus exposure and HLA in healthy donors. The overall study: Genotyping of 300 to 450 donors showed that around 86% belonged to the Caucasian-associated ancestry cluster.

Material for sequencing was PBMCs. The V gene is TRBV29-1, the J gene TRBJ2-3; D is ambiguous. The receptor was derived from a man aged 50 or older in good health and CMV-seropositive. This CDR3 is CSVEGRSTDTQYF. In DNA form, the CDR3 reads TGCAGCGTTGAAGGCCGGAGTACAGATACGCAGTATTTT.